This T cell receptor beta chain was identified during a study of breast tumors, draining lymph nodes, adjacent tissues. Points from the study as a whole: Compared with basal-like, luminal-like tumors shared significantly more repertoire with nontumor tissue. The lymph node origin of tumor T cells was framed as consistent with a hypothesis, not demonstrated. Tumors had less TCR diversity than lymph nodes, more than nontumor tissue.

Samples came from axillary lymph nodes draining the breast cancer. TCRdb called the multiplex PCR reads again in MiXCR, with one record for every CDR3 protein. The sample yields some 130,000 distinct CDR3 sequences, 15% to 20% seen once. This CDR3 comprises 14 residues. Germline values: CDR1 SGHAT, CDR2 FQNNGV. Of note for this clonotype: Its specificity is unknown. A much more abundant neighbour one base away suggests this may be a read error.

The sequence came from a female donor with breast cancer. Some clones in this sample may be carry-over from other donors' samples. Sample: axillary lymph node tissue. V gene TRBV11-2 combines with J gene TRBJ1-5; D uncertain. CDR3 sequence (DNA): TGTGCCAGCAGCTCCCGGGAGAGCAATCAGCCCCAGCGTTTT. Translation: CASSSRESNQPQRF. Complete variable domain (other parts from reference TRBV11-2 and TRBJ1-5): EAGVAQSPRYKIIEKRQSVAFWCNPISGHATLYWYQQILGQGPKLLIQFQNNGVVDDSQLPKDRFSAERLKGVDSTLKIQPAKLEDSAVYLCASSSRESNQPQRFGDGTRLSIL.